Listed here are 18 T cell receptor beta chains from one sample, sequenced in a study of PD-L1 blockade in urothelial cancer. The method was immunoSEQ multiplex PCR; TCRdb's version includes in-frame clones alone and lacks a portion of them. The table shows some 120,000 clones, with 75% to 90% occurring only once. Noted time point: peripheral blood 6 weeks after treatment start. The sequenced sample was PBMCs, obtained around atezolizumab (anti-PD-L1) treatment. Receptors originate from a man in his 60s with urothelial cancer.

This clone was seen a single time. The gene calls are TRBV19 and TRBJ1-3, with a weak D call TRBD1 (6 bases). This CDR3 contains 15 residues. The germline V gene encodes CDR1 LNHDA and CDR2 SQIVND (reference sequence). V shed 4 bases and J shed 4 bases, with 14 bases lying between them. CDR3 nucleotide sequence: TGTGCCAGTAGTACCCTCGGGGGGCTCGGAAACACCATATATTTT. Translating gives CASSTLGGLGNTIYF.

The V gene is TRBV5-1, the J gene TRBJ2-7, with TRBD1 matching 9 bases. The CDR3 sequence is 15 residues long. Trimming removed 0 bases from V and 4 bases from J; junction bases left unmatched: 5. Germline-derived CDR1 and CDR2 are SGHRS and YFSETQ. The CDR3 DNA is TGCGCCAGCAGCTTGGCTGGACAGGGGCCTTACGAGCAGTACTTC. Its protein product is CASSLAGQGPYEQYF.

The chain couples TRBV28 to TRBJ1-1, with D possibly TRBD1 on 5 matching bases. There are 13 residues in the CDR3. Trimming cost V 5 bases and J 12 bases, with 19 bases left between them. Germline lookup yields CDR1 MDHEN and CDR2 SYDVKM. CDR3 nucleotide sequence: TGTGCCAGCAGTCTGGGGGGGGAAAGAGAGTCTTTCTTT. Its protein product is CASSLGGERESFF.

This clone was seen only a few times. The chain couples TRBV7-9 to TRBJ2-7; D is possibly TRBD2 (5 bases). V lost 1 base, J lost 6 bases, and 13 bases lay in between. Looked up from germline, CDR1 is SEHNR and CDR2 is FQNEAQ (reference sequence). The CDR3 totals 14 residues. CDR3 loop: CASSLDQRVREQYF. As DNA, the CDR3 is TGTGCCAGCAGCTTAGATCAGAGGGTCCGCGAGCAGTACTTC. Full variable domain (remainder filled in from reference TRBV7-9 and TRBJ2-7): DTGVSQNPRHKITKRGQNVTFRCDPISEHNRLYWYRQTLGQGPEFLTYFQNEAQLEKSRLLSDRFSAERPKGSFSTLEIQRTEQGDSAMYLCASSLDQRVREQYFGPGTRLTVT.

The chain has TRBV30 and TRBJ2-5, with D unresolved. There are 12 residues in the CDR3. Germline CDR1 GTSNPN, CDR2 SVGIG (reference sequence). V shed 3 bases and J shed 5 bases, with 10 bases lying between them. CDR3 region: CAWRETTETQYF. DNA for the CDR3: TGTGCCTGGAGGGAAACTACGGAGACCCAGTACTTC.

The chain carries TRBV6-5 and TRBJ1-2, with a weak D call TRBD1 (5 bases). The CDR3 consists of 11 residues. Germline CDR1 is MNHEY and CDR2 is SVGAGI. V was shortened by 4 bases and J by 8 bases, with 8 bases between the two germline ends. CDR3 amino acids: CASSWGDGYTF. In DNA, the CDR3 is TGTGCCAGCAGTTGGGGGGACGGCTACACCTTC.

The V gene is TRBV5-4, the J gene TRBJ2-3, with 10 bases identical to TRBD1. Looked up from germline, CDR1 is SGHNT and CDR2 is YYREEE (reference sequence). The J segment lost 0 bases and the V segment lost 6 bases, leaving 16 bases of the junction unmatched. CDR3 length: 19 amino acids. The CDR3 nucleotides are TGTGCCAGCACCTGGGAAGAAGGACAGGGGGACTTAAGCACAGATACGCAGTATTTT. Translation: CASTWEEGQGDLSTDTQYF.

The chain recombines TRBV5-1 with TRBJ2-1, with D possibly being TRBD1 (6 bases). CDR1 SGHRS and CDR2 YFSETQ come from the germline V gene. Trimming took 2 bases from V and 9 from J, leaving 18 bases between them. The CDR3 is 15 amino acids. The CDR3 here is CASSLMGNRVSEQFF. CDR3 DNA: TGCGCCAGCAGCTTAATGGGAAACAGGGTAAGTGAGCAGTTCTTC.

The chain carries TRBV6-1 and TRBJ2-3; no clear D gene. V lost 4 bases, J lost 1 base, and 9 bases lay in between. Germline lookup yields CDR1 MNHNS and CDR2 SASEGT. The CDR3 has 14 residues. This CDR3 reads CASSVNRGTDTQYF. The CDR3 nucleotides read TGTGCCAGCAGTGTAAACAGAGGCACAGATACGCAGTATTTT.

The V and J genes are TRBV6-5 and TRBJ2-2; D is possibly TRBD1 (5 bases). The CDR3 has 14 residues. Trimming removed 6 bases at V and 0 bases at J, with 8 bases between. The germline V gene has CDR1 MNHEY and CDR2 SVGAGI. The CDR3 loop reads CASRQAANTGELFF. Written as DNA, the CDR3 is TGTGCCAGCAGACAGGCCGCGAACACCGGGGAGCTGTTTTTT.

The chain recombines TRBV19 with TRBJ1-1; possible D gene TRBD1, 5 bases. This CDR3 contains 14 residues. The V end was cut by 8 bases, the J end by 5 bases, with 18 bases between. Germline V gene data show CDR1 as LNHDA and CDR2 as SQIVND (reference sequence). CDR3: CASAYQTGMTEAFF. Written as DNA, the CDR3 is TGTGCCAGTGCTTACCAAACAGGTATGACTGAAGCTTTCTTT.

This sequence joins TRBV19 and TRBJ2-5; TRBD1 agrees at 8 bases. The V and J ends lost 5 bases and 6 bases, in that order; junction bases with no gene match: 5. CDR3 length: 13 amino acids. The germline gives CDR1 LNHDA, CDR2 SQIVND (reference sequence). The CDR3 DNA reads TGTGCCAGTAGTCCCCGGGACAGGCAGACCCAGTACTTC. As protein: CASSPRDRQTQYF.

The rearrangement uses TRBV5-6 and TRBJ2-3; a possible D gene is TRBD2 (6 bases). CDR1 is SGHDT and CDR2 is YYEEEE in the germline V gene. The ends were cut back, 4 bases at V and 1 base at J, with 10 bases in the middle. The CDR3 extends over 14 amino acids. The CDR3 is CASSQGLGTDTQYF. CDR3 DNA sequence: TGTGCCAGCAGCCAGGGACTCGGCACAGATACGCAGTATTTT.

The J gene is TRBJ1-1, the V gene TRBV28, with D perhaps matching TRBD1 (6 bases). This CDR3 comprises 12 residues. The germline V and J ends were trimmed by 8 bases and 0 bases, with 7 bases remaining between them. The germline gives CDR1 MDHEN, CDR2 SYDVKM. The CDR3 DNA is TGTGCCAGCGGACAGATGAACACTGAAGCTTTCTTT. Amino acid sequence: CASGQMNTEAFF. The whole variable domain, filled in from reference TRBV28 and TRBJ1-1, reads DVKVTQSSRYLVKRTGEKVFLECVQDMDHENMFWYRQDPGLGLRLIYFSYDVKMKEKGDIPEGYSVSREKKERFSLILESASTNQTSMYLCASGQMNTEAFFGQGTRLTVV.

As DNA, the CDR3 is TGCGCCAGCAGCCCGGGGGACAGGGACAGAGATACGCAGTATTTT. Translated: CASSPGDRDRDTQYF. This chain uses TRBV5-1 with TRBJ2-3, with 9 bases that match TRBD1. The germline V gene encodes CDR1 SGHRS and CDR2 YFSETQ. CDR3 length: 15 residues. V gave up 4 bases and J gave up 5 bases; unmatched junction bases: 8.

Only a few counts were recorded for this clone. CDR3: CASSLGTSGIYEQYF. In nucleotides, the CDR3 is TGTGCCAGCAGCTTGGGGACTAGCGGGATTTACGAGCAGTACTTC. The rearrangement links TRBV5-4 to TRBJ2-7, with 12 bases aligning to TRBD2. V lost 0 bases to trimming and J lost 4 bases; unmatched junction nucleotides: 2. Germline CDR1 reads SGHNT; CDR2 reads YYREEE (reference sequence). CDR3 size: 15 residues. The whole variable domain, filled in from reference TRBV5-4 and TRBJ2-7, reads ETGVTQSPTHLIKTRGQQVTLRCSSQSGHNTVSWYQQALGQGPQFIFQYYREEENGRGNFPPRFSGLQFPNYSSELNVNALELDDSALYLCASSLGTSGIYEQYFGPGTRLTVT.

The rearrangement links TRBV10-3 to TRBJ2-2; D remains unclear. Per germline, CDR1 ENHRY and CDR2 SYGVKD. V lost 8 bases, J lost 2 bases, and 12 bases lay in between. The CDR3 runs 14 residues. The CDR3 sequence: CAIGSPRNTGELFF. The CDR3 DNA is TGTGCCATCGGTTCCCCCAGAAACACCGGGGAGCTGTTTTTT.

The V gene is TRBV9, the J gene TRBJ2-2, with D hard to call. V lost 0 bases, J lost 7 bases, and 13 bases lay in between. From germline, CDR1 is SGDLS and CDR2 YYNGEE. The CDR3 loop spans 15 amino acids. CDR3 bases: TGTGCCAGCAGCGTAGCTAAGAGTTATAACGGGGAGCTGTTTTTT. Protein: CASSVAKSYNGELFF.